Listed below are T cell receptor beta chains from one sample, sequenced in a study of T-cell memory formation after mild COVID-19. Using its own MiXCR run on the 5' RACE reads, TCRdb lists one record per CDR3 protein. The sample includes 350,000 to 500,000 distinct CDR3 sequences, 20% of them seen just once. Input material: PBMCs or a T cell subset sorted from them (not recorded which). These receptors all stem from an adult woman who had mild COVID-19 (a few samples of this study predate the infection). Cell type and time point are not known. CDR3s include the opening cysteine and the closing phenylalanine or tryptophan. The D gene is left open where the match is weak. A clone size is listed for some rows: how often the clone was seen (once, few, many), or a class if it is expanded.

CDR3 DNA	CDR3 protein	J gene	V gene	clone size	D gene
TGTGCCAGCAGTTTTTCCGGGAGGGCCGGATACAATGAGCAGTTCTTC	CASSFSGRAGYNEQFF	TRBJ2-1	TRBV25-1	NA	TRBD2
TGCAGTGCTAGAGATCTTCAGGGGGCGGACACCGGGGAGCTGTTTTTT	CSARDLQGADTGELFF	TRBJ2-2	TRBV20-1	few	TRBD1
TGTGCCAGCAGCACCTGGACAGGGGGGAACACTGAAGCTTTCTTT	CASSTWTGGNTEAFF	TRBJ1-1	TRBV7-9	few	TRBD1
TGTGCCAGCAGCTTAGATCTAGCGGGAGGCTACGAGCAGTACTTC	CASSLDLAGGYEQYF	TRBJ2-7	TRBV7-2	NA	TRBD2
TGTGCCAGCAGCCCCCGAAAGAGTGAGACCCAGTACTTC	CASSPRKSETQYF	TRBJ2-5	TRBV9	few	NA
TGTGCCAGCAGCCAAGTTGCAGGGGGGATAACGAAGCAGTACTTC	CASSQVAGGITKQYF	TRBJ2-7	TRBV3-1	NA	NA
TGCGCCAGCAGCCTCCTGGAAGGAACCGGGGAGCTGTTTTTT	CASSLLEGTGELFF	TRBJ2-2	TRBV4-1	few	NA
TGCAGTGCTAGAGTAGGATTTTTAACTAGCGGGAGGGCCTTCTTC	CSARVGFLTSGRAFF	TRBJ2-1	TRBV20-1	few	TRBD2
TGTGCCAGCAACCGGGGGGGCTACGGAGAGACCCAGTACTTC	CASNRGGYGETQYF	TRBJ2-5	TRBV11-2	few	TRBD2
TGTGCCAGCAGCTCTTTGGGGGCATCTTCCCCCTACGAGCAGTACTTC	CASSSLGASSPYEQYF	TRBJ2-7	TRBV7-9	NA	NA
TGTGCCACCAGTGTCGGGGTGTACTACAATGAGCAGTTCTTC	CATSVGVYYNEQFF	TRBJ2-1	TRBV24-1	few	NA
TGTGCCAGCAGAAAGACAGGGTCTGGCTACACCTTC	CASRKTGSGYTF	TRBJ1-2	TRBV2	NA	TRBD1
TGTGCCTGGAGTCTCGAGCAGGGCCTCACAGATACGCAGTATTTT	CAWSLEQGLTDTQYF	TRBJ2-3	TRBV30	few	NA
TGCGCCAGCAGCTTGGGAGGAGAAACCCAAGAGACCCAGTACTTC	CASSLGGETQETQYF	TRBJ2-5	TRBV5-1	NA	NA
TGTGCCAGCAGCCAGGGACAGTCTAATTCACCCCTCCACTTT	CASSQGQSNSPLHF	TRBJ1-6	TRBV5-4	NA	TRBD1
TGTGCCTGGAGCCCGGGACTAACATTGAGAGATACGCAGTATTTT	CAWSPGLTLRDTQYF	TRBJ2-3	TRBV30	NA	TRBD2
TGTGCCAGCAGCTTTTGGTTGAACACTGAAGCTTTCTTT	CASSFWLNTEAFF	TRBJ1-1	TRBV7-2	many	NA
TGTGCCAGCAGCCAAGAGGCTAGCGGGAGTGATACGCAGTATTTT	CASSQEASGSDTQYF	TRBJ2-3	TRBV4-2	NA	TRBD2
TGCGCCAGCAGCCTGGGGACCCAGGGCTACGAAAAACTGTTTTTT	CASSLGTQGYEKLFF	TRBJ1-4	TRBV5-1	NA	NA
TGCGCCACTACTGACGGGGTCAAGAACACTGAAGCTTTCTTT	CATTDGVKNTEAFF	TRBJ1-1	TRBV5-1	NA	NA
TGTGCCAGCAGCGTAGAACAGGGCGGCGAGCAGTACTTC	CASSVEQGGEQYF	TRBJ2-7	TRBV9	NA	NA
TGCAGTGCTAGAATAGCGGGCCGCTACGAGCAGTACTTC	CSARIAGRYEQYF	TRBJ2-7	TRBV20-1	few	TRBD2
TGTGCCGGCAGGGTAGCGGGGGGCTCCTACGAGCAGTACTTC	CAGRVAGGSYEQYF	TRBJ2-7	TRBV6-6	NA	TRBD2
TGTGCCAGCAGTTTAGACATATCCGGGGGCTATGGCTACACCTTC	CASSLDISGGYGYTF	TRBJ1-2	TRBV5-4	NA	NA
TGTGCCAGCAGCCCTTCGAGGGGACTAGTTCTCAATGAGCAGTTCTTC	CASSPSRGLVLNEQFF	TRBJ2-1	TRBV11-3	NA	TRBD2
TGTGCCAGCAGTTTAAGACAGGGAGGATTCGGTGAGCAGTTCTTC	CASSLRQGGFGEQFF	TRBJ2-1	TRBV12-3/TRBV12-4	NA	NA
TGCAGCGGGAGGGAAAACAGGGCGCAGTACTTC	CSGRENRAQYF	TRBJ2-5	TRBV29-1	few	NA
TGTGCCTGGAGAGCTCCGGGTGGAGATACGCAGTATTTT	CAWRAPGGDTQYF	TRBJ2-3	TRBV30	NA	NA
TGTGCCAGCAGCTTGCCCGTAGCGGGAGTTCAGAAAGCAGATACGCAGTATTTT	CASSLPVAGVQKADTQYF	TRBJ2-3	TRBV7-2	NA	TRBD2
TGCGCCAGCAGCTTTACCGCGGGGGAATACACAGATACGCAGTATTTT	CASSFTAGEYTDTQYF	TRBJ2-3	TRBV5-1	NA	TRBD2
TGTGCCACCAGTTGGCTTGACGATACGCAGTATTTT	CATSWLDDTQYF	TRBJ2-3	TRBV24-1	NA	NA
TGTGCCAGCTCACCAGCTTTGGACGGGAGAGAGCAGTACTTC	CASSPALDGREQYF	TRBJ2-7	TRBV18	few	NA
TGTGCCAGCAGCCAAGAAAGGCGGGGGGGCCACAATGAGCAGTTCTTC	CASSQERRGGHNEQFF	TRBJ2-1	TRBV4-2	NA	TRBD2
TGTGCCAGCTTGCAGGGGGGCGGCAATGAGCAGTTCTTC	CASLQGGGNEQFF	TRBJ2-1	TRBV6-6	NA	NA
TGTGCCAGCACCACATTGGGGGAGGCCTGGGGTAGTACTGAAGCTTTCTTT	CASTTLGEAWGSTEAFF	TRBJ1-1	TRBV9	many	NA
TGTGCCAGCAGCCAAGGTTCAGGGAGGGACATTCAGTACTTC	CASSQGSGRDIQYF	TRBJ2-4	TRBV3-1	once	TRBD2
TGTGCCAGCTCACCTAACGGGGTTCAGGAGAGGGTAGCTTTCTTT	CASSPNGVQERVAFF	TRBJ1-1	TRBV18	NA	NA
TGTGCCACCAGTGATCCGCGTAACCGCAAAAACATTCAGTACTTC	CATSDPRNRKNIQYF	TRBJ2-4	TRBV24-1	NA	NA
TGCGCCAGCAGCTTGGCGGCCGGGTCGACCGGGGAGCTGTTTTTT	CASSLAAGSTGELFF	TRBJ2-2	TRBV5-1	few	NA
TGTGCCAGCAGCCCCGGGGTGAGGGCTGGAAACACCATATATTTT	CASSPGVRAGNTIYF	TRBJ1-3	TRBV6-5	NA	NA
TGCGCCAGCAGCCCCTTACTAGCGGGGGACTACGAGCAGTACTTC	CASSPLLAGDYEQYF	TRBJ2-7	TRBV4-1	NA	TRBD2
TGTGCCAGTTTTGACGCCACCAGCTCTGGGGCCAACGTCCTGACTTTC	CASFDATSSGANVLTF	TRBJ2-6	TRBV7-9	NA	NA
TGCGCCAGCAGCCCAGGGGACCAAGGTCCTGACGAGCAGTACTTC	CASSPGDQGPDEQYF	TRBJ2-7	TRBV5-1	NA	NA
TGCGCCAGCAGCTTGGAACCCAACCGTCGCGACACTGAAGCTTTCTTT	CASSLEPNRRDTEAFF	TRBJ1-1	TRBV5-1	NA	NA
TGTGCCACCAGCAGAGAGAGGGGGCCCCAGCATTTT	CATSRERGPQHF	TRBJ1-5	TRBV15	few	NA